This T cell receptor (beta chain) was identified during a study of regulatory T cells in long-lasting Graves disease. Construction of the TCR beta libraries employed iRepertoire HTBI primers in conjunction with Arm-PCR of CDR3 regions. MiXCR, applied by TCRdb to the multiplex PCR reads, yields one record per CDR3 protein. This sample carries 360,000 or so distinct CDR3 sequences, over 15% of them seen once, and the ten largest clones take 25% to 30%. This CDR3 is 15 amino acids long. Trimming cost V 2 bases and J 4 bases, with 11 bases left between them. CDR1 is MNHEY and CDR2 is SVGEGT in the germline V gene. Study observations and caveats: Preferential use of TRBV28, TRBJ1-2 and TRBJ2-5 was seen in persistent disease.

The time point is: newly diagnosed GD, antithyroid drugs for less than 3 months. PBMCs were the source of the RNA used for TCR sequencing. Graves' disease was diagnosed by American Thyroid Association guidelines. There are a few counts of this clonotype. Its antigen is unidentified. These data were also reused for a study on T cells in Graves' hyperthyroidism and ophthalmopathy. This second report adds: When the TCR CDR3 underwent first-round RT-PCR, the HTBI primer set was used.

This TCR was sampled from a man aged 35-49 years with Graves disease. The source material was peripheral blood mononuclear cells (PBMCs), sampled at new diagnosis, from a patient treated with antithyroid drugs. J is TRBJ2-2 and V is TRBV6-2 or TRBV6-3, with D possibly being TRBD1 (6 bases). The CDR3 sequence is CASSYRPGVTGELFF. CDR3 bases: TGTGCCAGCAGTTACAGGCCAGGGGTCACCGGGGAGCTGTTTTTT.